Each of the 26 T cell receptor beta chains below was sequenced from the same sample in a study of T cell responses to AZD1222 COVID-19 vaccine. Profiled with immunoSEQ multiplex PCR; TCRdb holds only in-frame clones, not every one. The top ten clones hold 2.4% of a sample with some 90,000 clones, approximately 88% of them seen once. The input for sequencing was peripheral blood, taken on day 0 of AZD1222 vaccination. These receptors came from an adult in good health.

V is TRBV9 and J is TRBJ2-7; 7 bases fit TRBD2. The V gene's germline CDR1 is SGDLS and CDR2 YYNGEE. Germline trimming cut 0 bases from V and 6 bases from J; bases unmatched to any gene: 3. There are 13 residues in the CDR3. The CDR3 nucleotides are TGTGCCAGCAGCGTAGCTACGGGGGGCGAGCAGTACTTC. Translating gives CASSVATGGEQYF. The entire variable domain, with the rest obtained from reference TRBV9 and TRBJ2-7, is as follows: DSGVTQTPKHLITATGQRVTLRCSPRSGDLSVYWYQQSLDQGLQFLIQYYNGEERAKGNILERFSAQQFPDLHSELNLSSLELGDSALYFCASSVATGGEQYFGPGTRLTVT.

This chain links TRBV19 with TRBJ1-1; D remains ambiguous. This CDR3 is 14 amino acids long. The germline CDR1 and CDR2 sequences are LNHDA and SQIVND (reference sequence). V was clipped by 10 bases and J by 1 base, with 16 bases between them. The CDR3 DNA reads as TGTGCCACCAGACCCGGGCGACGGAACACTGAAGCTTTCTTT. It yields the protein CATRPGRRNTEAFF.

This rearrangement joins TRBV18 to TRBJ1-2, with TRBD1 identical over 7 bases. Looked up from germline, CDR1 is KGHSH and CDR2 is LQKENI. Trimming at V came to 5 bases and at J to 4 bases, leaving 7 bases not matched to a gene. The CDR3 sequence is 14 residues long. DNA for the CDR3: TGTGCCAGCTCAACGGACGGACAGGTCTATGGCTACACCTTC. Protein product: CASSTDGQVYGYTF.

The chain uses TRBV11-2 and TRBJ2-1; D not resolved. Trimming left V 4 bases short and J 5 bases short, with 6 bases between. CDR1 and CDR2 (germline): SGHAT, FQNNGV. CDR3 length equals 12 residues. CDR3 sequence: CASSSPNNEQFF. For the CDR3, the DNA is TGTGCCAGCAGCTCCCCCAACAATGAGCAGTTCTTC.

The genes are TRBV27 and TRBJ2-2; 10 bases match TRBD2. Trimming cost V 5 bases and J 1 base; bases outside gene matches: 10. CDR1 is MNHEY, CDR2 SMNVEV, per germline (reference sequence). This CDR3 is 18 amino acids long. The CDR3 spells CASSRGAGGLKNTGELFF. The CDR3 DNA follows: TGTGCCAGCAGTCGGGGAGCGGGAGGGCTAAAGAACACCGGGGAGCTGTTTTTT.

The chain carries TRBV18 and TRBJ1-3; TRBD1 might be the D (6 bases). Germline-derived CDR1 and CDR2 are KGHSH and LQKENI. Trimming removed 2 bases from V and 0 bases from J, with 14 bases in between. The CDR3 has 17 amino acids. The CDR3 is CASSPKNQGRSGNTIYF. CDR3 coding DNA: TGTGCCAGCTCACCAAAAAATCAGGGGCGCTCTGGAAACACCATATATTTT.

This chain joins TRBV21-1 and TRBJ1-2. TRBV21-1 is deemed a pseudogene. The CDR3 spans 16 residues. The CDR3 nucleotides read TGTGCCAGCAGCAAAGGTATACAACTGATTAACTATGGCTACACCTTC. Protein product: CASSKGIQLINYGYTF.

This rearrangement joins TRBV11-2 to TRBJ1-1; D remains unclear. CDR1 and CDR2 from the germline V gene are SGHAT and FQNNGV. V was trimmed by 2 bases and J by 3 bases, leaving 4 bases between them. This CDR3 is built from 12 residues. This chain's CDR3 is CASSLKYTEAFF. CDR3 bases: TGTGCCAGCAGCTTAAAATACACTGAAGCTTTCTTT. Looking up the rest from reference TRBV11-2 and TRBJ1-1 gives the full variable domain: EAGVAQSPRYKIIEKRQSVAFWCNPISGHATLYWYQQILGQGPKLLIQFQNNGVVDDSQLPKDRFSAERLKGVDSTLKIQPAKLEDSAVYLCASSLKYTEAFFGQGTRLTVV.

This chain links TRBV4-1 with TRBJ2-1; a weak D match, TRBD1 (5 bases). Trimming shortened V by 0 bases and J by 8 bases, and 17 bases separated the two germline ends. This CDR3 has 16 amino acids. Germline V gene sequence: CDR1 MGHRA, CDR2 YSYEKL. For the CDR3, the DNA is TGCGCCAGCAGCCAAGAGATGGGGCAATATTGGGATGAGCAGTTCTTC. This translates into CASSQEMGQYWDEQFF.

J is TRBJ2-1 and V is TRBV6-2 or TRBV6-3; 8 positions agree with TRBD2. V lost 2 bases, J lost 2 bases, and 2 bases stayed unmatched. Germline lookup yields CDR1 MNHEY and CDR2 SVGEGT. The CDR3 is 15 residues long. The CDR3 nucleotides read TGTGCCAGCAGTTACCGTAGCGGGGCCTACAATGAGCAGTTCTTC. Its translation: CASSYRSGAYNEQFF.

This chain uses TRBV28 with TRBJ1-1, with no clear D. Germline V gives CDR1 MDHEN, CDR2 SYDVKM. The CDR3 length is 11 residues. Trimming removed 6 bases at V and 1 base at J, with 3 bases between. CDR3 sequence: CASSANTEAFF. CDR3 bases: TGTGCCAGCAGCGCGAACACTGAAGCTTTCTTT. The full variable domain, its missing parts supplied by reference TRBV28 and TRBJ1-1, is DVKVTQSSRYLVKRTGEKVFLECVQDMDHENMFWYRQDPGLGLRLIYFSYDVKMKEKGDIPEGYSVSREKKERFSLILESASTNQTSMYLCASSANTEAFFGQGTRLTVV.

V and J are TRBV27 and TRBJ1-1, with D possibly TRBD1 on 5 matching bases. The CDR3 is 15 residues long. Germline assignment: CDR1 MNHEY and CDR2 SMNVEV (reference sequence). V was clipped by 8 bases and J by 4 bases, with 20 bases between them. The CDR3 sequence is CASALGVGLGTEAFF. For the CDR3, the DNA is TGTGCCAGCGCCTTAGGGGTGGGGCTGGGCACTGAAGCTTTCTTT.

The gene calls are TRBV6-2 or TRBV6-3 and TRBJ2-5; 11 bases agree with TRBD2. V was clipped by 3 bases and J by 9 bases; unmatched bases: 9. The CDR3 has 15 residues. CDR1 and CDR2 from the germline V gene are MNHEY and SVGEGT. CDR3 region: CASSYPRLAGTPQYF. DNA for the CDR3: TGTGCCAGCAGTTATCCTAGACTAGCGGGGACCCCCCAGTACTTC.

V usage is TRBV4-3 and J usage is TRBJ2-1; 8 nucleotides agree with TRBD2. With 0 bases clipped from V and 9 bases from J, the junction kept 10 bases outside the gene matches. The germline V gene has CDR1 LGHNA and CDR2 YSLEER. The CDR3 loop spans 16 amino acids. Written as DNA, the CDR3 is TGCGCCAGCAGCCAAGATCCCCCGGGGGGGCCGAGTGAGCAGTTCTTC. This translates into CASSQDPPGGPSEQFF.

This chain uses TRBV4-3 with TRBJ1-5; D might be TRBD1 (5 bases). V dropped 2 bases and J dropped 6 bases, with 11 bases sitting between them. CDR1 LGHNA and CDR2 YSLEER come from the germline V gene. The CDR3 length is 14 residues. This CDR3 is CASSQNGGGQPQHF. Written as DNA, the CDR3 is TGCGCCAGCAGCCAAAATGGGGGTGGTCAGCCCCAGCATTTT.

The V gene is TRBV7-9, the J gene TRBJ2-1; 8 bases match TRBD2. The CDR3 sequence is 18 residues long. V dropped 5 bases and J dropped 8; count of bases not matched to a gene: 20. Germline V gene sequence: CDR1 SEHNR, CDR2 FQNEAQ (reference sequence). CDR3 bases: TGTGCCAGCAGCCCCCCTTTCGTGGCGGCGGGAGGAAGGTATGAGCAGTTCTTC. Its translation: CASSPPFVAAGGRYEQFF.

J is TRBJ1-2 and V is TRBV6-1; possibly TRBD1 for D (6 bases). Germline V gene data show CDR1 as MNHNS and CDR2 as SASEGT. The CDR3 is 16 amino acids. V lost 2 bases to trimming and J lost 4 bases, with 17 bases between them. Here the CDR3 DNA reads TGTGCCAGCAGTGAACAAGGGGGGCGGGCACCCTATGGCTACACCTTC. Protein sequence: CASSEQGGRAPYGYTF.

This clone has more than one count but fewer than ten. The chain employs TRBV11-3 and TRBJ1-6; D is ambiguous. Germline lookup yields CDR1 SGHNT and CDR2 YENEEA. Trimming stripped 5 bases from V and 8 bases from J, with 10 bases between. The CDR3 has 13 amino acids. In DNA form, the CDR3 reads TGTGCCAGCAGCAACTCCCCCGATTCACCCCTCCACTTT. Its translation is CASSNSPDSPLHF.

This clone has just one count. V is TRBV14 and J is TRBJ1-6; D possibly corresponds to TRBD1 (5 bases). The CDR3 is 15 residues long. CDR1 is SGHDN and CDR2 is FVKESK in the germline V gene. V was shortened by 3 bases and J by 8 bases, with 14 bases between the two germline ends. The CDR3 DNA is TGTGCCAGCAGCCATGAGGACATGTGGGATTCACCCCTCCACTTT. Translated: CASSHEDMWDSPLHF.

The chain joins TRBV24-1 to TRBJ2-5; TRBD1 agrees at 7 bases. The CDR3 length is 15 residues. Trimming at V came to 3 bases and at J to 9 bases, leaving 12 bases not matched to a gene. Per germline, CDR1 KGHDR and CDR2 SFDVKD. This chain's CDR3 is CATSDGRDSSGAQYF. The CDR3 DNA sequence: TGTGCCACCAGTGATGGCCGGGACAGCTCCGGGGCCCAGTACTTC.

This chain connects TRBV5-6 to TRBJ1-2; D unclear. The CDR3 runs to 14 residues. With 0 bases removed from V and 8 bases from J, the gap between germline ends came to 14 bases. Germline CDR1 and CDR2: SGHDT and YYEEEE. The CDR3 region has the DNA TGTGCCAGCAGCTTGGCCCTGCGACCGCACGGCTACACCTTC. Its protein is CASSLALRPHGYTF. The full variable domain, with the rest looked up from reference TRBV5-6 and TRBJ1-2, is DAGVTQSPTHLIKTRGQQVTLRCSPKSGHDTVSWYQQALGQGPQFIFQYYEEEERQRGNFPDRFSGHQFPNYSSELNVNALLLGDSALYLCASSLALRPHGYTFGSGTRLTVV.

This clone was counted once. CDR3 coding DNA: TGTGCCAGCAGTTTACAGGGACTAGCCCATATCGAGCAGTACTTC. This translates into CASSLQGLAHIEQYF. This chain joins TRBV27 and TRBJ2-7, with 9 positions matching TRBD2. Germline V CDR1 and CDR2: MNHEY, SMNVEV (reference sequence). CDR3 length equals 15 residues. The ends lost 2 bases at V and 6 bases at J; junction bases unmatched: 8.

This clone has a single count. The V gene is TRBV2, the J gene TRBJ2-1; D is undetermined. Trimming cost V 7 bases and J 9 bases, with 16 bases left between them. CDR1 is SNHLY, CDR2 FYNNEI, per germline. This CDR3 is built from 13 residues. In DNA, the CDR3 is TGTGCCAGCACCACGAGGCTATACGGTGAGCAGTTCTTC. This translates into CASTTRLYGEQFF.

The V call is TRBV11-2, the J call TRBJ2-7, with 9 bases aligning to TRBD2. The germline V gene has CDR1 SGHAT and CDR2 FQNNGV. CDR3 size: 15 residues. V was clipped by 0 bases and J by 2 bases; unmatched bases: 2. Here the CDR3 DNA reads TGTGCCAGCAGCTTAGAGTTAGCGGGAGCCTACGAGCAGTACTTC. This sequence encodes CASSLELAGAYEQYF. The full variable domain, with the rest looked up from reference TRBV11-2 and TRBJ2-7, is EAGVAQSPRYKIIEKRQSVAFWCNPISGHATLYWYQQILGQGPKLLIQFQNNGVVDDSQLPKDRFSAERLKGVDSTLKIQPAKLEDSAVYLCASSLELAGAYEQYFGPGTRLTVT.

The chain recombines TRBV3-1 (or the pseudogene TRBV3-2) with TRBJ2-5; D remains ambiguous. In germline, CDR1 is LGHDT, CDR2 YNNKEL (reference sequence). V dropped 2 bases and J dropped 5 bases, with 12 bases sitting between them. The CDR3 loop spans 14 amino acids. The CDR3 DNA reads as TGTGCCAGCAGCCAAAATACTGGGAAGGAGACCCAGTACTTC. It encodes CASSQNTGKETQYF.

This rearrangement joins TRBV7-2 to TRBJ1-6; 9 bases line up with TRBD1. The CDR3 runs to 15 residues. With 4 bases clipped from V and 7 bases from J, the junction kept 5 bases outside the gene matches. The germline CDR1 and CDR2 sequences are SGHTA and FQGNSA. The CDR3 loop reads CASSSGTGQNSPLHF. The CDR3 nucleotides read TGTGCCAGCAGCTCTGGGACAGGGCAAAATTCACCCCTCCACTTT.